This TCR beta chain was retrieved from a study of beta chain features in type 1 diabetes. Study-level background: All samples combined gave around 98,000,000 sorted cells for examination. Study conclusions and caveats: Among patients with Type 1 diabetes, TCRB CDR3s were moderately but significantly shorter in every one of the four CD4+ subsets. Amplification by PCR could prefer shorter templates, with the same effect in patients and controls.

The V segment lost 5 bases and the J segment 6 bases; nucleotides outside the gene matches: 11. The CDR3 consists of 15 residues. Germline V gives CDR1 SGHTA, CDR2 FQGTGA. Comments on this clone: Antigen unknown.

As every portion of the isolated RNA was reverse transcribed, the sequencing read expressed TCRB transcripts. Clones were read by immunoSEQ multiplex PCR, and TCRdb kept only the in-frame ones, dropping some. The data show about 160,000 clones, with 7.8% seen just once and approximately 0.93% held by the top ten. V usage is TRBV7-3 and J usage is TRBJ2-7; 9 nucleotides line up with TRBD2. The receptor was isolated from a woman aged 40 to 50 with type 1 diabetes. The source material was central memory CD4+ T cells from blood. The CDR3 reads CASSPPGTAGGEQYF. The CDR3 DNA sequence: TGTGCCAGCAGCCCACCCGGGACAGCGGGGGGCGAGCAGTACTTC. The entire variable domain, with the rest obtained from reference TRBV7-3 and TRBJ2-7, is as follows: GAGVSQTPSNKVTEKGKYVELRCDPISGHTALYWYRQSLGQGPEFLIYFQGTGAADDSGLPNDRFFAVRPEGSVSTLKIQRTERGDSAVYLCASSPPGTAGGEQYFGPGTRLTVT.